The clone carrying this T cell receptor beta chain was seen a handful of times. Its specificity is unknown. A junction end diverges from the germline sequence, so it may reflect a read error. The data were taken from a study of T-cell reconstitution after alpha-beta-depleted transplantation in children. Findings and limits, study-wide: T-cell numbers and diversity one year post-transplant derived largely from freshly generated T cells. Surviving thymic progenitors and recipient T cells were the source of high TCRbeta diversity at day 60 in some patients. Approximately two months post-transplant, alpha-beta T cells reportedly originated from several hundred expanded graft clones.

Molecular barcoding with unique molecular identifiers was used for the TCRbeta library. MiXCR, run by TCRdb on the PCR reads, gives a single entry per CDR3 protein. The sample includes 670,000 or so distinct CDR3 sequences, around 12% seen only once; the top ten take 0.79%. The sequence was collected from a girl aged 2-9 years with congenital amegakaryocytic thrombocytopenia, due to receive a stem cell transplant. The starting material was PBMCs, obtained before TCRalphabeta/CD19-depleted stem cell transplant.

DNA of the CDR3: TGCTGTGCTAGCGCGTATTTTGAGTTCGCAACTAATGAAAAACTGTTTTTT. It translates to CCASAYFEFATNEKLFF. This chain links TRBV20-1 with TRBJ1-4; D ambiguous. CDR3 length equals 17 residues. CDR1 is DFQATT, CDR2 SNEGSKA, per germline (reference sequence).